This T cell receptor (beta chain) appears in the sequencing data of a study of radiation and T cells in renal cell carcinoma (dated by TCRdb to about 2020). Background on the whole study: In total, 50 to 60 samples, comprising some 25 tumors and around 27 peripheral blood samples, were subjected to TCR beta sequencing. The last blood draw happened 4 weeks after radiation, timed to coincide with nephrectomy. A total of 3.5 million to 4.5 million unique CDR3 nucleotide sequences, encoding 2.7 million or so unique CDR3 amino acid sequences, were found across all 50 or so samples. What the study reported, not specific to this receptor: Because no pretreatment tumor biopsies were available, whether clonotypes were present in the tumor at baseline could not be determined. In blood, the top tumor clonotypes increased from baseline to 2 weeks after radiation and then shrank by 4 weeks, which suggests a temporary expansion of tumor-resident clones. With a single-armed trial design, the study had no way to address how radiation dose or scheduling affects the TCR repertoire. Dynamics of the blood repertoire were not tracked past 4 weeks after treatment.

Sample time point, as interpreted from the label and publication: blood 4 weeks post-SBRT, at nephrectomy. The treatment or condition label for this specimen denotes: 15 Gy SBRT to primary tumor, nephrectomy 4 weeks later. The samples were drawn from a clinical trial, where primary renal cell carcinomas were treated with 15 Gy of stereotactic body radiation therapy and then removed by nephrectomy 4 weeks afterward. To follow tumor-enriched clonotypes, serial peripheral blood was collected from radiation-treated patients at baseline and at 2 weeks and 4 weeks after SBRT. Renal cell carcinoma with clear cell pathology was present in all patients. Genomic DNA for TCR sequencing was prepared using the QIAamp DNA Blood Mini Kit (Qiagen). The analyses included just those samples that passed every quality control check. TCR beta libraries were generated from genomic DNA with the immunoSEQ kit, following the manufacturer's recommendations. To prepare libraries, a first multiplex PCR with proprietary primers was run, followed by a second PCR that added unique barcodes, and a bead cleanup was done after each round. Each sample batch included a kit-provided positive control reaction and a negative control reaction. The final libraries were assessed on an Agilent 4200 TapeStation D1000 ScreenTape, pooled by volume, and quantified by qPCR. Sequencing was performed on an Illumina NextSeq500 with a MidOutput 150-cycle cartridge, and 156 Read1 and 15 Index1 cycles were run with kit custom primers. The pooled library was loaded at 0.75 to 1 pM with a roughly 20% PhiX control spike-in. In the paper's pipeline: The vendor-processed data were analyzed in R, and a clonotype was defined as all T cells that share the same CDR3 nucleotide sequence. For clone abundance analyses, frequencies were normalized to the 10,000 most abundant clones per sample. Public T cell clones, which averaged fewer than five per sample, were excluded before analysis. An abundance difference of at least 32-fold between compartments was the criterion for calling clonotypes tumor-enriched or baseline blood-enriched. A beta-binomial differential abundance model was used to identify clonotypes that were expanded or contracted between blood time points. Tumor-blood repertoire similarity was measured with the Baroni-Urbani and Buser coefficient, and group comparisons used two-tailed Wilcoxon tests in R. The source is immuneACCESS, and TCRdb retained only in-frame sequences with V and J called. Part of the clones is not carried over; for the studies checked, unresolved V genes explain less than half of this, and the remainder is unexplained. V, J and clone size are taken as reported in that table, and D and trimming were inferred from the DNA itself. The table for this sample lists some 78,000 clones; 80% to 90% of them were counted only once. Nearly 6% of the sample is held by the ten biggest clonotypes.

As concerns this clone: The antigen this receptor binds is unknown. No base quality information exists; no much larger clone differs at one position.

The CDR3 starts with the cysteine, ends with the phenylalanine, and has 16 residues. The kept DNA is CDR3 alone, 48 bases in frame from the first base. Based on the germline V gene, the CDR1 and CDR2 sequences are SGHRS and YFSETQ. V lost 1 base and J lost 5 bases; the stretch between them is 18 bases long. Material: blood, obtained from a patient whose treatment included radiotherapy and nephrectomy. The TCR was taken from a woman aged 70-85 years with renal cell carcinoma. The chain was built from TRBV5-1 and TRBJ1-1; TRBD1 might be the D gene, on 5 matching bases. The nucleotides are TGCGCCAGCAGCTTGCAAAACTACCGGGACGATACTGAAGCTTTCTTT. This encodes CASSLQNYRDDTEAFF. The CDR3, completed at both ends by the reference TRBV5-1 and TRBJ1-1 genes, gives the full variable domain KAGVTQTPRYLIKTRGQQVTLSCSPISGHRSVSWYQQTPGQGLQFLFEYFSETQRNKGNFPGRFSGRQFSNSRSEMNVSTLELGDSALYLCASSLQNYRDDTEAFFGQGTRLTVV.